This T cell receptor beta chain was identified during a study of T cells after posttransplantation cyclophosphamide. This clone showed up many times. Its antigen is currently unknown. Profiling relied on immunoSEQ multiplex PCR, and the TCRdb table lists in-frame clones only, not all of them. There are tens of thousands of clones in the sample, none observed a single time. The study, taken as a whole, reports: After PTCy, TRB diversity resembled that of CNI/methotrexate controls. Donor CD8+ memory clones often dominated recipient blood repertoires at later times. Blood and skin or GI T cell repertoires showed limited TRB overlap.

The CDR3 contains 12 residues. In germline, CDR1 is SNHLY, CDR2 FYNNEI. V shed 8 bases, J shed 4 bases, and the junction held 2 bases outside the gene matches. The rearrangement links TRBV2 to TRBJ2-7, with TRBD2 matching over 10 bases. The sequence derives from a man between 40 and 49 years old in good health, CMV-negative, and a related stem cell transplant donor. The source material was PBMCs. This chain's CDR3 is CASALAGYEQYF. CDR3 DNA sequence: TGTGCCAGCGCACTAGCGGGGTACGAGCAGTACTTC.